This is a list of T cell receptor beta chains from one sample in a study of T cell repertoires in cytomegalovirus infection. From the reads, TCRdb called clonotypes with MiXCR, one entry per CDR3 protein. The sample lists 350,000 to 550,000 distinct CDR3 sequences, 30% to 40% occurring once. The sample consisted of PBMCs. The receptors were sampled from a human donor in good health (CMV status not recorded). Some clones in this sample may be carry-over from other donors' samples. Each CDR3 is given with its conserved first and last residue. A D gene is named only where the DNA matches it firmly. Expanded clones are given a class, and other clones once, few, many or no size at all.

CDR3,DNA,D,size,length,J,V
CASSLVPTGNTEAFF,TGTGCCAGCAGCTTGGTTCCGACGGGGAACACTGAAGCTTTCTTT,-,-,15,TRBJ1-1,TRBV5-6
CASSLASYRVAGELFF,TGTGCCAGCAGCTTAGCATCCTACAGGGTAGCCGGGGAGCTGTTTTTT,-,many,16,TRBJ2-2,TRBV11-2
CSVSLTGITEAFF,TGCAGCGTTTCCCTGACAGGGATTACTGAAGCTTTCTTT,TRBD1,-,13,TRBJ1-1,TRBV29-1
CASSHGDRVYNEQFF,TGTGCCAGCAGCCATGGGGACAGGGTCTACAATGAGCAGTTCTTC,TRBD1,few,15,TRBJ2-1,TRBV14
CASSSLAGGADYGYTF,TGTGCCAGCAGCTCCCTAGCAGGGGGCGCAGACTATGGCTACACCTTC,TRBD1,-,16,TRBJ1-2,TRBV5-6
CASVGGSGGYGYTF,TGTGCCAGCGTGGGAGGGTCGGGAGGTTATGGCTACACCTTC,-,many,14,TRBJ1-2,TRBV28
CASRLGTASGANVLTF,TGCGCCAGCAGACTCGGGACAGCATCTGGGGCCAACGTCCTGACTTTC,TRBD1,many,16,TRBJ2-6,TRBV5-1
CASSIPRVGGSYEQYF,TGTGCCAGTAGTATCCCCCGCGTGGGGGGGAGCTACGAGCAGTACTTC,TRBD2,-,16,TRBJ2-7,TRBV19
CASSLGTGDSPLHF,TGTGCCAGCAGCTTGGGGACAGGGGATTCACCCCTCCACTTT,TRBD1,few,14,TRBJ1-6,TRBV5-4
CASSWKGTHQETQYF,TGTGCCAGCAGCTGGAAGGGGACACACCAAGAGACCCAGTACTTC,-,many,15,TRBJ2-5,TRBV7-6
CASSPGQWNTEAFF,TGTGCCAGCAGTCCCGGACAGTGGAACACTGAAGCTTTCTTT,-,-,14,TRBJ1-1,TRBV12-3/TRBV12-4
CASSLGTAKNEKLFF,TGCGCCAGCAGCCTCGGGACAGCCAAAAATGAAAAACTGTTTTTT,TRBD1,few,15,TRBJ1-4,TRBV4-1
CASSTPTSGGALETQYF,TGTGCCAGCAGTACCCCGACTAGCGGGGGGGCTCTGGAGACCCAGTACTTC,TRBD2,-,17,TRBJ2-5,TRBV12-3/TRBV12-4
CASSASGTDYGYTF,TGTGCCAGCAGCGCCTCCGGGACAGATTATGGCTACACCTTC,TRBD1,many,14,TRBJ1-2,TRBV7-2
CASSFQPGQGSGELFF,TGTGCCAGCAGCTTTCAGCCGGGACAGGGGTCCGGGGAGCTGTTTTTT,TRBD1,many,16,TRBJ2-2,TRBV7-2
CSAIAEGIGGRIGELFF,TGCAGTGCTATCGCCGAGGGTATCGGGGGGCGTATCGGGGAGCTGTTTTTT,-,few,17,TRBJ2-2,TRBV20-1
CASSQVYGGRYSGAFF,TGCGCCAGCAGCCAAGTTTACGGAGGAAGGTATAGTGGAGCTTTCTTT,-,-,16,TRBJ1-1,TRBV4-1
CASSLRQGSSYNEQFF,TGTGCCAGCAGTCTTCGACAGGGAAGTTCCTACAATGAGCAGTTCTTC,TRBD1,few,16,TRBJ2-1,TRBV6-6
CASSHEQGYVDGYTF,TGTGCCAGCAGCCATGAGCAGGGGTATGTCGATGGCTACACCTTC,-,-,15,TRBJ1-2,TRBV4-2
CASNQGPAGAYEQYF,TGTGCCAGCAACCAAGGGCCGGCAGGCGCCTACGAGCAGTACTTC,-,many,15,TRBJ2-7,TRBV7-8
CASSFDLAQPQHF,TGTGCCAGCAGCTTTGACTTAGCTCAGCCCCAGCATTTT,-,many,13,TRBJ1-5,TRBV7-3
CASSPTPTGNTEAFF,TGCGCCAGCAGCCCCACCCCCACAGGGAACACTGAAGCTTTCTTT,-,-,15,TRBJ1-1,TRBV5-1
CASSLRDLGGNQPQHF,TGTGCCAGCAGTTTAAGGGACCTGGGGGGAAATCAGCCCCAGCATTTT,-,-,16,TRBJ1-5,TRBV12-3/TRBV12-4
CASSQDLGGDPKNIQYF,TGCGCCAGCAGCCAAGATTTGGGGGGGGATCCCAAAAACATTCAGTACTTC,TRBD2,few,17,TRBJ2-4,TRBV4-3
CASSPGTPGTEAFF,TGTGCCAGCAGTCCCGGGACTCCCGGAACTGAAGCTTTCTTT,-,few,14,TRBJ1-1,TRBV7-8
CASSLLRGGGRDTQYF,TGTGCCAGCAGCTTACTACGGGGGGGAGGTAGAGATACGCAGTATTTT,TRBD2,few,16,TRBJ2-3,TRBV5-4
CASSLIPRGGGETQYF,TGTGCCAGCAGTTTGATCCCCAGGGGGGGGGGCGAGACCCAGTACTTC,-,-,16,TRBJ2-5,TRBV12-3/TRBV12-4
CASSKCGGTKKTYEQSF,TGCGCCAGCAGTAAATGCGGGGGGACTAAAAAAACCTACGAGCAGTCCTTC,TRBD2,-,17,TRBJ2-7,TRBV23-1
CASSLGALTPTEAFF,TGTGCCAGCAGCTTAGGGGCACTAACCCCCACTGAAGCTTTCTTT,-,few,15,TRBJ1-1,TRBV7-9
CASSPLAGALSSMNTEAFF,TGTGCCAGCAGCCCGTTGGCGGGGGCCCTTTCTTCCATGAACACTGAAGCTTTCTTT,-,-,19,TRBJ1-1,TRBV11-2
CASSVRQNYGYTF,TGTGCCAGCAGCGTGAGACAGAACTATGGCTACACCTTC,-,-,13,TRBJ1-2,TRBV9
CASSYDGRANQPQHF,TGTGCCAGCAGTTACGACGGGAGGGCCAATCAGCCCCAGCATTTT,-,-,15,TRBJ1-5,TRBV6-6
CASTDERGSYEQYF,TGTGCCAGCACTGACGAACGGGGATCCTACGAGCAGTACTTC,-,-,14,TRBJ2-7,TRBV2
CASSWPGQSSLGYTF,TGTGCCAGTAGTTGGCCGGGACAGAGCTCTCTTGGCTACACCTTC,TRBD1,few,15,TRBJ1-2,TRBV19
CSAYSPGTPSTNEKLFF,TGCAGTGCTTACAGTCCCGGGACACCTTCAACTAATGAAAAACTGTTTTTT,-,few,17,TRBJ1-4,TRBV20-1